These T cell receptor beta chains were read from a single sample in a study of cytotoxic CD8 clonotypes in ibrutinib-treated CLL. Data came from immunoSEQ multiplex PCR; TCRdb stores just in-frame clones and leaves some out. The sample includes about 310,000 clones, about 80% of them seen just once. This specimen consisted of PBMCs, obtained before ibrutinib treatment. All receptors come from a human donor with chronic lymphocytic leukemia. Each CDR3 is given with its conserved first and last residue. The D gene is left open where the match is weak. Part of the rows lack a size; the others show once, few, many or a class for expanded clones.

J gene	clone size	D gene	V gene	CDR3 protein	CDR3 DNA
TRBJ2-1	.	TRBD2	TRBV13	CASSRGTTNEQFF	TGTGCCAGCAGCAGAGGGACTACCAATGAGCAGTTCTTC
TRBJ1-2	.	TRBD1	TRBV9	CASSVGLGQGVWYGYTF	TGTGCCAGCAGCGTAGGCCTTGGACAGGGGGTTTGGTATGGCTACACCTTC
TRBJ1-1	.	TRBD1	TRBV27	CASSPRGRGVNTEAFF	TGTGCCAGCAGTCCCAGAGGCAGGGGGGTGAACACTGAAGCTTTCTTT
TRBJ1-2	.	.	TRBV30	CAWSLGGSYGYTF	TGTGCCTGGAGTCTGGGGGGCAGCTATGGCTACACCTTC
TRBJ2-7	.	.	TRBV6-5	CASSYSEAFPYEQYF	TGTGCCAGCAGTTACTCGGAAGCCTTTCCGTACGAGCAGTACTTC
TRBJ2-1	.	.	TRBV5-1	CASNPGERFDEQFF	TGCGCCAGCAACCCAGGGGAAAGATTCGATGAGCAGTTCTTC
TRBJ2-1	.	TRBD2	TRBV19	CASSTGGSGNEQFF	TGTGCCAGTAGTACGGGCGGGAGTGGCAATGAGCAGTTCTTC
TRBJ2-1	once	.	TRBV7-6	CASSLGGGANEQFF	TGTGCCAGCAGCTTAGGTGGGGGGGCAAATGAGCAGTTCTTC
TRBJ1-2	.	TRBD1	TRBV28	CASNTQGADSYGYTF	TGTGCCAGCAACACACAGGGGGCCGATTCCTATGGCTACACCTTC
TRBJ2-3	.	.	TRBV2	CASSFAQYF	TGTGCCAGCAGTTTCGCGCAGTATTTT
TRBJ2-1	.	.	TRBV19	CASSIVLRGSNEQFF	TGTGCCAGTAGTATAGTACTTCGTGGGAGCAATGAGCAGTTCTTC
TRBJ2-1	.	TRBD2	TRBV9	CASSYKTSGRNNEQFF	TGTGCCAGCAGCTACAAGACTAGCGGGAGGAACAATGAGCAGTTCTTC
TRBJ2-3	.	.	TRBV15	CATSRDLGRAAQYF	TGTGCCACCAGCAGAGATTTAGGGCGAGCGGCGCAGTATTTT
TRBJ2-1	.	TRBD1	TRBV4-2	CASSQEDRGVPSRFF	TGTGCCAGCAGCCAAGAGGACAGGGGAGTCCCCTCGAGGTTCTTC
TRBJ2-7	.	TRBD2	TRBV5-1	CASSPGGLVSGRPREQYF	TGCGCCAGCAGCCCCGGGGGACTAGTGAGCGGGAGGCCGAGGGAGCAGTACTTC
TRBJ2-5	few	.	TRBV11-3	CASSLGTGAPQETQYF	TGTGCCAGCAGCCTGGGGACTGGCGCCCCCCAAGAGACCCAGTACTTC
TRBJ2-1	.	TRBD1	TRBV6-5	CASSDPTGDNEQFF	TGTGCCAGCAGTGACCCGACAGGGGACAATGAGCAGTTCTTC
TRBJ2-1	.	.	TRBV9	CASSFSGPAYNEQFF	TGTGCCAGCAGCTTCTCAGGTCCCGCTTACAATGAGCAGTTCTTC
TRBJ1-5	.	TRBD1	TRBV2	CASSEWDSNQPQHF	TGTGCCAGCAGTGAATGGGACAGTAATCAGCCCCAGCATTTT
TRBJ1-6	once	TRBD1	TRBV9	CASSTVDRGNSPLHF	TGTGCCAGCAGCACCGTGGACAGGGGGAATTCACCCCTCCACTTT
TRBJ2-1	.	.	TRBV5-1	CASSQKTVNEQFF	TGCGCCAGCAGCCAAAAGACGGTGAATGAGCAGTTCTTC
TRBJ2-1	.	.	TRBV9	CASSVDGREQFF	TGTGCCAGCAGCGTAGATGGAAGGGAGCAGTTCTTC
TRBJ2-2	.	TRBD2	TRBV19	CASSKLRTSGTNTGELFF	TGTGCCAGTAGCAAACTCCGGACTAGCGGGACGAACACCGGGGAGCTGTTTTTT
TRBJ1-5	.	.	TRBV4-3	CASSRSKSGVQPQHF	TGCGCCAGCAGCAGGTCCAAGAGCGGGGTCCAGCCCCAGCATTTT
TRBJ2-5	.	.	TRBV18	CASSPLRTGETQYF	TGTGCCAGCTCACCCTTAAGGACGGGCGAGACCCAGTACTTC
TRBJ2-4	.	.	TRBV15	CATSRDLQGIQYF	TGTGCCACCAGCAGAGATCTACAAGGCATTCAGTACTTC
TRBJ2-7	.	.	TRBV4-1	CASSQDTGSFREQYF	TGCGCCAGCAGCCAGGACACAGGGTCCTTTCGCGAGCAGTACTTC
TRBJ2-5	.	.	TRBV27	CASSLRVSETQYF	TGTGCCAGCAGTTTAAGGGTTTCAGAGACCCAGTACTTC
TRBJ2-3	.	TRBD2	TRBV5-1	CACYLTSGSYTQYF	TGCGCCTGCTACCTTACTAGCGGGAGTTATACGCAGTATTTT
TRBJ1-5	.	.	TRBV6-1	CASSPEGGQPQHF	TGTGCCAGCTCCCCCGAAGGGGGGCAGCCCCAGCATTTT
TRBJ1-1	.	.	TRBV9	CASSWGENTEAFF	TGTGCCAGCTCGTGGGGGGAGAACACTGAAGCTTTCTTT
TRBJ1-1	.	.	TRBV2	CASSEAGQNTEAFF	TGTGCCAGCAGTGAGGCGGGACAGAACACTGAAGCTTTCTTT
TRBJ1-2	.	TRBD1	TRBV28	CASSKGQGTGGYTF	TGTGCCAGCAGCAAAGGACAGGGAACGGGTGGCTACACCTTC
TRBJ1-5	.	TRBD1	TRBV19	CASSRTGGWNQPQHF	TGTGCCAGTAGTAGGACAGGGGGCTGGAATCAGCCCCAGCATTTT
TRBJ2-5	.	TRBD1	TRBV7-7	CASSTDRVGVTQYF	TGTGCTAGCAGCACAGACAGGGTTGGAGTGACCCAGTACTTC
TRBJ1-2	.	.	TRBV29-1	CSVARDYGYTF	TGCAGCGTTGCCAGGGACTATGGCTACACCTTC
TRBJ1-3	once	.	TRBV7-9	CASSLPRTERNTIYF	TGTGCCAGCAGCTTACCCCGGACAGAAAGAAACACCATATATTTT